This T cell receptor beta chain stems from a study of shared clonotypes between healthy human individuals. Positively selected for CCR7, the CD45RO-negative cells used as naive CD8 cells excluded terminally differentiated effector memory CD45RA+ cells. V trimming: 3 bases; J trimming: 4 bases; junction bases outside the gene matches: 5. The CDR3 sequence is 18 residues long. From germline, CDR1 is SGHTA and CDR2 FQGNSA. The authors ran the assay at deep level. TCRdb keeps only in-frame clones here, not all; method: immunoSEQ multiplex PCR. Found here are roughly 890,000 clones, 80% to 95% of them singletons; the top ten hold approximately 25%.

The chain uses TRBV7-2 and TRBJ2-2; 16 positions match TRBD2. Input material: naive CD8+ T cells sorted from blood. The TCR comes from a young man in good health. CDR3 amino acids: CASSFAGTSGRATGELFF. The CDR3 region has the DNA TGTGCCAGCAGCTTCGCCGGGACTAGCGGGAGGGCCACCGGGGAGCTGTTTTTT.